These 14 T cell receptor beta chains came from one sample sequenced in a study of OX40 agonist ivuxolimab in advanced cancers. Assay: immunoSEQ multiplex PCR; the TCRdb copy retains only in-frame clones and omits some. The profile covers nearly 60,000 clones, with 80% to 90% appearing a single time and under 3.5% taken by the ten largest. This material consisted of CD4+ or CD8+ T cells sorted from blood, taken in a trial of the OX40 agonist ivuxolimab. These receptor sequences come from an adult with an advanced solid tumor such as melanoma, head and neck, liver or kidney cancer.

This chain connects TRBV7-2 to TRBJ2-3; D might be TRBD2 (5 bases). The CDR3 covers 16 residues. Germline CDR1 and CDR2: SGHTA and FQGNSA. The V and J ends lost 5 bases and 4 bases respectively, with 19 bases between them. The CDR3 DNA follows: TGTGCCAGCAGCCCCGTCGCCGCGGTGGGAGCAGATACGCAGTATTTT. Translating gives CASSPVAAVGADTQYF.

The genes are TRBV30 and TRBJ2-2; 12 bases fit TRBD2. The CDR3 contains 17 residues. Trimming removed 1 base from V and 4 bases from J; junction bases left unmatched: 7. CDR1 and CDR2 (germline): GTSNPN, SVGIG (reference sequence). CDR3 coding DNA: TGTGCCTGGAGTGGTTCTAGCGGGGGGGATTCCACCGGGGAGCTGTTTTTT. As protein: CAWSGSSGGDSTGELFF.

The gene calls are TRBV6-6 and TRBJ2-2, with unresolved D. CDR1 is MNHNY and CDR2 is SVGAGI in the germline V gene (reference sequence). Trimming took 6 bases from V and 2 from J, leaving 13 bases between them. The CDR3 runs to 15 residues. The CDR3: CASSSASDNTGELFF. CDR3 nucleotides: TGTGCCAGCAGCAGTGCCAGCGATAACACCGGGGAGCTGTTTTTT.

The rearrangement joins TRBV11-2 to TRBJ1-4, with D unclear. CDR1 and CDR2 (germline): SGHAT, FQNNGV. This CDR3 comprises 14 residues. V was trimmed by 2 bases and J by 6 bases, leaving 10 bases between them. DNA of the CDR3: TGTGCCAGCAGCTTAAACCCCGGGGATGAAAAACTGTTTTTT. Amino acids: CASSLNPGDEKLFF. Complete variable domain (other parts from reference TRBV11-2 and TRBJ1-4): EAGVAQSPRYKIIEKRQSVAFWCNPISGHATLYWYQQILGQGPKLLIQFQNNGVVDDSQLPKDRFSAERLKGVDSTLKIQPAKLEDSAVYLCASSLNPGDEKLFFGSGTQLSVL.

The chain has TRBV25-1 and TRBJ2-6; TRBD1 matches at 7 bases. V trimming: 4 bases; J trimming: 2 bases; junction bases outside the gene matches: 5. CDR1 is MGHDK and CDR2 is SYGVNS in the germline V gene. CDR3 length: 16 amino acids. CDR3 nucleotide sequence: TGTGCCAGCAGTGCCTTGGGGACAGCTGGGGCCAACGTCCTGACTTTC. Its translation: CASSALGTAGANVLTF.

The chain recombines TRBV30 with TRBJ1-5, with a possible D match to TRBD1 (6 bases). Deletions cut 2 bases from V and 7 bases from J, with 15 bases between. Per germline, CDR1 GTSNPN and CDR2 SVGIG (reference sequence). The CDR3 is 14 residues long. CDR3 sequence reads: CAWSWRGAGQPQHF. The CDR3 bases are TGTGCCTGGAGTTGGAGGGGGGCTGGACAGCCCCAGCATTTT.

This chain connects TRBV5-4 to TRBJ2-2; 13 bases agree with TRBD2. CDR3 length: 16 residues. The germline CDR1 and CDR2 sequences are SGHNT and YYREEE (reference sequence). The V and J ends lost 7 bases and 2 bases, in that order; junction bases with no gene match: 5. The CDR3 nucleotides are TGTGCCAGCCGGACTAGCGGGAGTGGAAACACCGGGGAGCTGTTTTTT. Its translation is CASRTSGSGNTGELFF. Full variable domain (missing parts from reference TRBV5-4 and TRBJ2-2): ETGVTQSPTHLIKTRGQQVTLRCSSQSGHNTVSWYQQALGQGPQFIFQYYREEENGRGNFPPRFSGLQFPNYSSELNVNALELDDSALYLCASRTSGSGNTGELFFGEGSRLTVL.

This clone was counted a single time. This sequence joins TRBV19 and TRBJ1-1; 7 bases agree with TRBD1. V trimming: 4 bases; J trimming: 2 bases; junction bases outside the gene matches: 7. CDR1 LNHDA and CDR2 SQIVND come from the germline V gene (reference sequence). The CDR3 extends over 15 amino acids. The DNA for the CDR3 is TGTGCCAGTAGTAGCGGACAGGCCTTAAACACTGAAGCTTTCTTT. Protein product: CASSSGQALNTEAFF.

The chain couples TRBV28 to TRBJ2-1; 11 bases are a match to TRBD2. The CDR3 runs to 20 residues. V dropped 4 bases and J dropped 3; count of bases not matched to a gene: 17. The germline CDR1 and CDR2 sequences are MDHEN and SYDVKM. Here the CDR3 DNA reads TGTGCCAGCAGTTCCAGCCTACTAGCGGGAGAAGGGTTTGGCTACAATGAGCAGTTCTTC. Amino acids: CASSSSLLAGEGFGYNEQFF.

J is TRBJ2-4 and V is TRBV2, with D unresolved. There are 12 residues in the CDR3. V was trimmed by 7 bases and J by 6 bases, leaving 10 bases between them. Germline lookup yields CDR1 SNHLY and CDR2 FYNNEI. The CDR3 DNA sequence: TGTGCCAGCACCGCCTGGCCAAACATTCAGTACTTC. Translated, it gives CASTAWPNIQYF.

This chain connects TRBV30 to TRBJ2-3; 11 nucleotides align to TRBD2. Germline lookup yields CDR1 GTSNPN and CDR2 SVGIG (reference sequence). V lost 1 base, J lost 5 bases, and 11 bases stayed unmatched. The CDR3 length is 17 residues. The CDR3 here is CAWSESRTSGFGDTQYF. In DNA, the CDR3 is TGTGCCTGGAGTGAGTCTAGGACTAGCGGGTTTGGAGATACGCAGTATTTT.

V and J are TRBV5-6 and TRBJ2-7; weak D call: TRBD2 (6 bases). There are 13 residues in the CDR3. CDR1 is SGHDT and CDR2 is YYEEEE in the germline V gene. V was trimmed by 0 bases and J by 3 bases, leaving 7 bases between them. This CDR3 reads CASSLVSGYEQYF. The CDR3 nucleotides read TGTGCCAGCAGCTTGGTTAGCGGCTACGAGCAGTACTTC.

The gene calls are TRBV18 and TRBJ1-1, with TRBD1 matching 10 bases. The junction had 2 bases not matched to a gene; V was cut back by 5 bases and J by 2 bases. Per germline, CDR1 KGHSH and CDR2 LQKENI. The CDR3 has 14 amino acids. CDR3 sequence reads: CASSATGGNTEAFF. In DNA, the CDR3 is TGTGCCAGCTCAGCGACAGGGGGCAACACTGAAGCTTTCTTT.

The chain couples TRBV27 to TRBJ2-2, with D perhaps matching TRBD1 or TRBD2 (5 bases each). Trimming pared 8 bases from V and 7 bases from J, leaving 14 bases between. Germline CDR1 and CDR2: MNHEY and SMNVEV (reference sequence). The CDR3 is 13 amino acids. CDR3 DNA sequence: TGTGCCAGCTCTCCATGGGGGATCGGGGAGCTGTTTTTT. As protein: CASSPWGIGELFF.